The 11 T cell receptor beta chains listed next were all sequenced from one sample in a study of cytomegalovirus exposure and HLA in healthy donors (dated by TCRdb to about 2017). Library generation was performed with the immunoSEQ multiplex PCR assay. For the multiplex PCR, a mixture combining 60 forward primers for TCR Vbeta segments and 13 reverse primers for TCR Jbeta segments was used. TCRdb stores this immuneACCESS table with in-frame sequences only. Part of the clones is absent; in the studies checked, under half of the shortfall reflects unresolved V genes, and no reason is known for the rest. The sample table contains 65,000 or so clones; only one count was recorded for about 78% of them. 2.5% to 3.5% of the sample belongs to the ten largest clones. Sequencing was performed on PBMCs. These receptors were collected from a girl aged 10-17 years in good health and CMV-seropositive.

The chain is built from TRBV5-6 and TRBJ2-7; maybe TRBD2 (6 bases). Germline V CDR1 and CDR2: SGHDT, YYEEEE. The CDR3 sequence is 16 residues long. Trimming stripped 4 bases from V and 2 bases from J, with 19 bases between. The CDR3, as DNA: TGTGCCAGCAGCCCCTGGTGGGGGGATAAGGCCTACGAGCAGTACTTC. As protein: CASSPWWGDKAYEQYF.

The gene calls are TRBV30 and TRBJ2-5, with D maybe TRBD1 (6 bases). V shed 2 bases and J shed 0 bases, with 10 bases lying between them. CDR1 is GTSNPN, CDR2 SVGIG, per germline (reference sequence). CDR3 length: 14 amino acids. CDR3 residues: CAWSLGQYQETQYF. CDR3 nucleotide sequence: TGTGCCTGGAGTCTTGGACAGTACCAAGAGACCCAGTACTTC.

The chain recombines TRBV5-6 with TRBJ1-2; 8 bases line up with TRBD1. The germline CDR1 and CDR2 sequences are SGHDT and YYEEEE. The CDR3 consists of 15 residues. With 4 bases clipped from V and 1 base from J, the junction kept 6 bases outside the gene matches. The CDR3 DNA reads TGTGCCAGCAGCCTGGGACAGGAGATTAACTATGGCTACACCTTC. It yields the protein CASSLGQEINYGYTF.

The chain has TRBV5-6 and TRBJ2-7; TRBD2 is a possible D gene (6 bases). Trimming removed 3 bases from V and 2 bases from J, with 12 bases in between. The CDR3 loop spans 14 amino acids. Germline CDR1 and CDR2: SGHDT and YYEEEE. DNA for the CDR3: TGTGCCAGCAGCTACACCGGAGGGGCCTACGAGCAGTACTTC. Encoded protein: CASSYTGGAYEQYF.

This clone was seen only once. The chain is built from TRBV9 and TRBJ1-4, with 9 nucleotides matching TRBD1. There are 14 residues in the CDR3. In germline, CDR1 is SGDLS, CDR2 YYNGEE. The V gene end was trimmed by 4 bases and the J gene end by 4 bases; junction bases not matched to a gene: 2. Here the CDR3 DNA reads TGTGCCAGCAGCCCGGGACAGGGTAATGAAAAACTGTTTTTT. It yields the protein CASSPGQGNEKLFF. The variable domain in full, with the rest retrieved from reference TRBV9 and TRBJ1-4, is DSGVTQTPKHLITATGQRVTLRCSPRSGDLSVYWYQQSLDQGLQFLIQYYNGEERAKGNILERFSAQQFPDLHSELNLSSLELGDSALYFCASSPGQGNEKLFFGSGTQLSVL.

CDR3 amino acids: CASSCCRGHVTEAFF. CDR3 in DNA: TGTGCCAGCAGTTGTTGCAGGGGGCATGTCACTGAAGCTTTCTTT. The V call is TRBV6-9, the J call TRBJ1-1; 8 nucleotides match TRBD1. V shed 4 bases and J 4 bases; nucleotides not matched to a gene: 8. The germline V gene encodes CDR1 MNHGY and CDR2 SVAAGI. This CDR3 is 15 amino acids long.

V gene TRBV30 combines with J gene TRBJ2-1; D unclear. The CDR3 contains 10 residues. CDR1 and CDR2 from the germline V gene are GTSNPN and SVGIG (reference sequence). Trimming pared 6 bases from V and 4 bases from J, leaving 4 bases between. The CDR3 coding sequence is TGTGCCTGTTATTACAATGAGCAGTTCTTC. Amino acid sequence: CACYYNEQFF. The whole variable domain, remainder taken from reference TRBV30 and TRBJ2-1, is SQTIHQWPATLVQPVGSPLSLECTVEGTSNPNLYWYRQAAGRGLQLLFYSVGIGQISSEVPQNLSASRPQDRQFILSSKKLLLSDSGFYLCACYYNEQFFGPGTRLTVL.

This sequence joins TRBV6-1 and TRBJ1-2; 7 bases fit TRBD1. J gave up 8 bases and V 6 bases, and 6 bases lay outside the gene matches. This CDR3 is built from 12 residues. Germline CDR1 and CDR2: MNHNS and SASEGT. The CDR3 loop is CASSNRGIGYTF. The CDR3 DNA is TGTGCCAGCAGCAACAGGGGAATAGGCTACACCTTC.

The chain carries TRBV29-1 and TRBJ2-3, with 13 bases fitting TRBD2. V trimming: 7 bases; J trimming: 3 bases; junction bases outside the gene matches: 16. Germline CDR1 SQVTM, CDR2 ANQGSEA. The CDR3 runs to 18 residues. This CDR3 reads CSARGLAGVGGSTDTQYF. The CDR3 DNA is TGCAGCGCCCGAGGACTAGCGGGAGTTGGGGGGAGTACAGATACGCAGTATTTT.

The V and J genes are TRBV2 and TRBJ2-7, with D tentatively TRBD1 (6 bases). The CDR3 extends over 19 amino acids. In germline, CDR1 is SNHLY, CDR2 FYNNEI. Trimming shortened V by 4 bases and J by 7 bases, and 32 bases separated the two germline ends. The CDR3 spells CASSVGAGRGPGGSSEQYF. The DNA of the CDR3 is TGTGCCAGCAGTGTGGGGGCGGGCCGAGGACCGGGTGGAAGTAGTGAGCAGTACTTC.

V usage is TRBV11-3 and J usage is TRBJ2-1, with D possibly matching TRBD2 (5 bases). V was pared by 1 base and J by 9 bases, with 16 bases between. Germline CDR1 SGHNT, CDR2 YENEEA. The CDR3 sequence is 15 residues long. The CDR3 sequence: CASSLVLAEGSEQFF. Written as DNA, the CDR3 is TGTGCCAGCAGCTTAGTCCTAGCCGAGGGCAGTGAGCAGTTCTTC. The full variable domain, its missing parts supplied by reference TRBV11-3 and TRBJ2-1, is EAGVVQSPRYKIIEKKQPVAFWCNPISGHNTLYWYLQNLGQGPELLIRYENEEAVDDSQLPKDRFSAERLKGVDSTLKIQPAELGDSAVYLCASSLVLAEGSEQFFGPGTRLTVL.